The following is a TCR beta chain sequence with its context. This entry comes from a study of blood T cell repertoires in COVID-19. On the study more broadly: Samples came from the United States, Italy and Spain, spanning acute and convalescent COVID-19. PBMCs, B-cell-depleted T cells, or T cells provided the cDNA or gDNA that made up the material.

Per germline, CDR1 SQVTM and CDR2 ANQGSEA. Trimming cost V 0 bases and J 11 bases, with 10 bases left between them. This CDR3 has 12 residues. Seattle patients were enrolled while actively infected and followed longitudinally. Per the authors' pipeline: Amplification of reference gene primers provided the estimated nucleated cell counts. The method was immunoSEQ multiplex PCR; TCRdb's version includes in-frame clones alone and lacks a portion of them. The V and J calls and clone size are taken from that table; D and trimming were inferred from the DNA. The data contain about 120,000 clones, around 85% of them singletons.

The TCR originated in a man aged 25 to 40 with COVID-19, enrolled during active disease. Sequencing input: peripheral blood. The chain links TRBV29-1 to TRBJ1-4, with unresolved D. CDR3: CSVEDLEDKLFF. The CDR3 DNA follows: TGCAGCGTTGAAGATTTGGAGGATAAACTGTTTTTT.